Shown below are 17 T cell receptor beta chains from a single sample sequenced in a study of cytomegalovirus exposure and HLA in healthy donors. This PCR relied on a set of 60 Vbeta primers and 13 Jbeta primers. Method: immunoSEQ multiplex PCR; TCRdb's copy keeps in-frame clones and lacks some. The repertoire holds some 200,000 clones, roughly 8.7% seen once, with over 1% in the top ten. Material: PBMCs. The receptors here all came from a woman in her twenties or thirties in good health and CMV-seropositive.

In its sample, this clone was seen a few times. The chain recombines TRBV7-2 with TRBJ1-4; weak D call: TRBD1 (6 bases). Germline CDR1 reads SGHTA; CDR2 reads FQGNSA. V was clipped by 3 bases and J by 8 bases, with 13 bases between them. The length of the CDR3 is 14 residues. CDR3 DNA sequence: TGTGCCAGCAGCTTCGGGGGGGCAGAGGAAAAACTGTTTTTT. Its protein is CASSFGGAEEKLFF.

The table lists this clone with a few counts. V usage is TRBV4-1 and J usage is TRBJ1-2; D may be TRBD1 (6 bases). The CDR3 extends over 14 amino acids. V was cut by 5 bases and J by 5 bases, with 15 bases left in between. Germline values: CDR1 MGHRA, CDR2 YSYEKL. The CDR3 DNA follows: TGCGCCAGCAGCGCGCGGACAGTTGGTTATGGCTACACCTTC. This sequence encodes CASSARTVGYGYTF.

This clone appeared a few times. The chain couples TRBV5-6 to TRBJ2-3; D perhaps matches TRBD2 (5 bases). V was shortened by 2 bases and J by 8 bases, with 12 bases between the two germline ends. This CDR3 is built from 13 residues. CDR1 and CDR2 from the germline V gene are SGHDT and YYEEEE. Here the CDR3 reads CASSFTEAGTQYF. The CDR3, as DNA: TGTGCCAGCAGCTTTACCGAGGCGGGTACGCAGTATTTT. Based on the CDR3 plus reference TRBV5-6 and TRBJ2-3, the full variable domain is DAGVTQSPTHLIKTRGQQVTLRCSPKSGHDTVSWYQQALGQGPQFIFQYYEEEERQRGNFPDRFSGHQFPNYSSELNVNALLLGDSALYLCASSFTEAGTQYFGPGTRLTVL.

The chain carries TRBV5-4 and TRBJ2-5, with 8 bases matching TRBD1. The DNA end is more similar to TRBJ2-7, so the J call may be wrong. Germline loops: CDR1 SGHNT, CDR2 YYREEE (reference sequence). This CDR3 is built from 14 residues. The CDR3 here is CASSPGQGIYEQYF. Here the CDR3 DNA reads TGTGCCAGCAGCCCCGGACAGGGAATCTACGAGCAGTACTTC.

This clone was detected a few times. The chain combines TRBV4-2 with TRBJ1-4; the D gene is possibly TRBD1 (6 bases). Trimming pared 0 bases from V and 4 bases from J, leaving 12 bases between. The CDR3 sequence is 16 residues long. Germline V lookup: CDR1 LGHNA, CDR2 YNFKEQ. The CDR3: CASSQDLRRGNEKLFF. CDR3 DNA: TGTGCCAGCAGCCAAGATTTGCGCAGGGGTAATGAAAAACTGTTTTTT.

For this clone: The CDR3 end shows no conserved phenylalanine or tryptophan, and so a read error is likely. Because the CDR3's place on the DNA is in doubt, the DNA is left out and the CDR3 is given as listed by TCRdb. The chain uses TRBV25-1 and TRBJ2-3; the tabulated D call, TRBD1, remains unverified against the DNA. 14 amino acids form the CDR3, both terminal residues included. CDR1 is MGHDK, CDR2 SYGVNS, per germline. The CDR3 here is CASSESRSTDTKYL.

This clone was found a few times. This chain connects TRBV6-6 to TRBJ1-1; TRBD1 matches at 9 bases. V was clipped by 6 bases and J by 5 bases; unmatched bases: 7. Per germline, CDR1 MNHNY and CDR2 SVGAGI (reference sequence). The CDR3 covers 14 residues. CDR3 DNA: TGTGCCAGCAGACCCTGGACAGGGGAAACTGAAGCTTTCTTT. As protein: CASRPWTGETEAFF.

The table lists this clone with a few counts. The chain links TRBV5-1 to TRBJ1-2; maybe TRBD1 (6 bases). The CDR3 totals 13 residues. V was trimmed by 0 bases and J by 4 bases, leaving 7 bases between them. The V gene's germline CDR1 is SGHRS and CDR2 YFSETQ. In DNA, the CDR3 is TGCGCCAGCAGCTTGGACAGGGTCTATGGCTACACCTTC. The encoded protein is CASSLDRVYGYTF.

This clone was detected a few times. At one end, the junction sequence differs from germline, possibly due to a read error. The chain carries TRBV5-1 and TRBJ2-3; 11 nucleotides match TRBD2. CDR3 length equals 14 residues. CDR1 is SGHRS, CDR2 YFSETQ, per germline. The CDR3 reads CASSVGGPGLAVHF. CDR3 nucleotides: TGCGCCAGCAGCGTAGGGGGGCCGGGACTAGCGGTCCATTTT.

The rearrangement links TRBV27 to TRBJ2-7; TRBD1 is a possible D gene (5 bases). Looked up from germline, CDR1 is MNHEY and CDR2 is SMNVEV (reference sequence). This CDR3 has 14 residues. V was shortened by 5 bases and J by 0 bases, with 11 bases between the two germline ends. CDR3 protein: CASSIRQSSYEQYF. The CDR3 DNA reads TGTGCCAGCAGTATCAGACAGTCCTCCTACGAGCAGTACTTC.

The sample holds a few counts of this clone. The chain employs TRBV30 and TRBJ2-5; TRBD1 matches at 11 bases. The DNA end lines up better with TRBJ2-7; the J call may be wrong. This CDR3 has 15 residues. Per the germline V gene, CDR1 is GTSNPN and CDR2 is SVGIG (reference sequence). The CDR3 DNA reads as TGTGCCTGGAGCGTTTCGGGACAGGGGGGCTACGAGCAGTACTTC. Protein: CAWSVSGQGGYEQYF.

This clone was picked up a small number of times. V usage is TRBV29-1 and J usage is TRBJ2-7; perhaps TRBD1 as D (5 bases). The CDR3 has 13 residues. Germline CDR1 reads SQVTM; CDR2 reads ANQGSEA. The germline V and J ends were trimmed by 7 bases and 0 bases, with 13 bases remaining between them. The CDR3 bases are TGCAGCGCCCAGGACATGGCCTCCTACGAGCAGTACGTC. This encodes CSAQDMASYEQYV.

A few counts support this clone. This CDR3 is CASIPVSGANVLTF. The CDR3 DNA reads as TGTGCCAGCATCCCCGTTTCTGGGGCCAACGTCCTGACTTTC. This chain links TRBV2 with TRBJ2-6, with D hard to call. Trimming left V 7 bases short and J 1 base short, with 8 bases between. CDR1 is SNHLY and CDR2 is FYNNEI in the germline V gene. CDR3 length: 14 residues.

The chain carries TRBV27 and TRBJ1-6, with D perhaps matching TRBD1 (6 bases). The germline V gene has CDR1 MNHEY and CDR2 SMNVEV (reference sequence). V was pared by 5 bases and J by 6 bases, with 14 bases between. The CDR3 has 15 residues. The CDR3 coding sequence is TGTGCCAGCAGTCCCAGGACAGATAGTAATTCACCCCTCCACTTT. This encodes CASSPRTDSNSPLHF.

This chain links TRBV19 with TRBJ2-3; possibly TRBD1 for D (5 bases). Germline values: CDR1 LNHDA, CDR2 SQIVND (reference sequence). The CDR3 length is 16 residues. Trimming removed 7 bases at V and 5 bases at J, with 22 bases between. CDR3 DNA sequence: TGTGCCAGTACTCCGTACGGCCCACAGGTTGGAGATACGCAGTATTTT. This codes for CASTPYGPQVGDTQYF.

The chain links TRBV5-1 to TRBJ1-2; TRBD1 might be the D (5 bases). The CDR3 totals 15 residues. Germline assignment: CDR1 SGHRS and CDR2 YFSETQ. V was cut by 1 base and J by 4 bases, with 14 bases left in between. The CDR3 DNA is TGCGCCAGCAGCTTGAAGGTCGGGGGGGGCTATGGCTACACCTTC. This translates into CASSLKVGGGYGYTF.

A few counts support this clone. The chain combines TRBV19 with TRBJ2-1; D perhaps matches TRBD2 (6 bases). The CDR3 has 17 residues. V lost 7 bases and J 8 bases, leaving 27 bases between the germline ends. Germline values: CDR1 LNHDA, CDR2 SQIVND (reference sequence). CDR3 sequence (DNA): TGTGCCAGTACTGGTTCCCGGCCTAGCGATGTGTGGCATGAGCAGTTCTTC. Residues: CASTGSRPSDVWHEQFF. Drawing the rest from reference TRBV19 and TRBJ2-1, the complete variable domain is DGGITQSPKYLFRKEGQNVTLSCEQNLNHDAMYWYRQDPGQGLRLIYYSQIVNDFQKGDIAEGYSVSREKKESFPLTVTSAQKNPTAFYLCASTGSRPSDVWHEQFFGPGTRLTVL.